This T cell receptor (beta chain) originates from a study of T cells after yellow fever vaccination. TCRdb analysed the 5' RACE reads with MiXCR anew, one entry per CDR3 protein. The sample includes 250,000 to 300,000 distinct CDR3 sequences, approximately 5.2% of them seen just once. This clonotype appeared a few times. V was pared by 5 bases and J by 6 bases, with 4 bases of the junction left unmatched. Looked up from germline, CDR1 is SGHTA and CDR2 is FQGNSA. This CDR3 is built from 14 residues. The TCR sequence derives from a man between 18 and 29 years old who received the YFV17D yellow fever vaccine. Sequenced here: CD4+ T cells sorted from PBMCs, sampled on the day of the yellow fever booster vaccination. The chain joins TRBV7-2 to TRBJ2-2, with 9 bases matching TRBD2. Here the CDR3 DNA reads TGTGCCAGCAGCGCGGGACTAGCCTCCGGGGAGCTGTTTTTT. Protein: CASSAGLASGELFF. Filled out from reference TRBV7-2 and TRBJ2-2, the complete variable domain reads GAGVSQSPSNKVTEKGKDVELRCDPISGHTALYWYRQSLGQGLEFLIYFQGNSAPDKSGLPSDRFSAERTGGSVSTLTIQRTQQEDSAVYLCASSAGLASGELFFGEGSRLTVL.